What follows describes a single T cell receptor beta chain. One end of the junction does not line up with germline, which may come from a read error. Assay: immunoSEQ multiplex PCR; the TCRdb copy retains only in-frame clones and omits some. The sample includes 110,000 to 150,000 clones, 87% seen only once; the top ten take about 11%. The data were taken from a study of blood T cell repertoires in COVID-19. The CDR3 covers 15 residues. The germline V gene has CDR1 SGHTS and CDR2 YDEGEE. The clonotype originates from a man aged 55 to 70 who had recovered from COVID-19. The specimen was PBMCs or T cells enriched from blood (not recorded which). The chain combines TRBV5-8 with TRBJ1-6; the D gene is possibly TRBD1 (6 bases). The CDR3 sequence: CASSRGAPTGSALHF. The CDR3 nucleotides are TGTGCCAGCAGCCGGGGGGCCCCTACGGGTTCAGCCCTCCACTTT.